Described below is a single T cell receptor beta chain sequence and its context. The sample belongs to a study of blood T cell repertoires in COVID-19. In the study overall: The United States, Italy and Spain were the sources of the acute and convalescent COVID-19 samples. The cDNA or gDNA used as material had been derived from T cells, B-cell-depleted T cells, or PBMCs.

CDR3 size: 12 residues. V shed 6 bases and J shed 7 bases, with 13 bases lying between them. Germline-derived CDR1 and CDR2 are MNHEY and SVGAGI. Source study methods: Reference gene primers were amplified, and this amplification served to estimate nucleated cell counts. Clones were read by immunoSEQ multiplex PCR, and TCRdb kept only the in-frame ones, dropping some. V and J calls and clone size are as listed in that table; D and trimming were resolved from the DNA. The sample has roughly 90,000 clones, over 80% seen once. The TCR comes from a human donor in a cohort sampled during active COVID-19. The chain joins TRBV6-5 to TRBJ2-7; tentatively, D is TRBD1 (5 bases). Sequenced sample: peripheral blood. CDR3 nucleotide sequence: TGTGCCAGCAGCCCAGGGTTGAGGGAGCAGTACTTC. This encodes CASSPGLREQYF.